This TCR beta chain was recovered during a study of prognosis after radiotherapy for stage I lung cancer. The wider study: Newly diagnosed primary stage I lung tumors were found in fourteen patients, while oligometastatic NSCLC after surgical resection of the primary tumor was found in roughly 5.

Starting from genomic DNA, TCR beta CDR3 was amplified through two-round multiplex PCR. Primers specific to each TRBV and TRBJ gene were used in first-round PCR. A single record per CDR3 protein comes from TCRdb applying MiXCR to the multiplex PCR reads. The sample includes fewer than 35,000 distinct CDR3 sequences, 40% to 50% of them seen just once. The CDR3 has 14 residues. Germline lookup yields CDR1 SGHNT and CDR2 YYREEE (reference sequence). The V segment lost 5 bases and the J segment 2 bases; nucleotides outside the gene matches: 5. Study-level findings and limits: Patients who developed distant metastases had lower Shannon entropy after stereotactic body radiation therapy. Tumor-specific reactivity of the expanded TCR clones remained undetermined.

Concerning this clonotype: Antigen: not known.

Approximately 6 milliliters of peripheral blood were drawn at each of two time points. This receptor was identified in a donor at least 50 years old with non-small cell lung cancer. This material consisted of PBMCs, taken before or after stereotactic body radiation therapy (not recorded which). This chain joins TRBV5-4 and TRBJ2-7; 9 positions match TRBD2. The CDR3 DNA follows: TGTGCCAGCAGTAGCGGGAGCACTCCCTACGAGCAGTACTTC. Translated, it gives CASSSGSTPYEQYF.